One sample yielded the 22 T cell receptor beta chains listed below, sequenced in a study of identical twins. TCRdb used MiXCR to reprocess the 5' RACE reads, holding one entry per CDR3 protein. The sample yields hundreds of thousands of distinct CDR3 sequences, roughly a tenth seen once. Sequences were obtained from memory (CD45RO+) T cells sorted from blood. These receptors were collected from a woman younger than 30 in good health.

This clonotype was seen a few times. The chain has TRBV11-2 and TRBJ1-3, with TRBD1 matching over 7 bases. The CDR3 runs 15 residues. Germline CDR1 reads SGHAT; CDR2 reads FQNNGV. V shed 5 bases and J 2 bases; nucleotides not matched to a gene: 6. The CDR3 is CASSKTGTAGNTIYF. Written as DNA, the CDR3 is TGTGCCAGCAGCAAGACAGGGACTGCTGGAAACACCATATATTTT.

This chain uses TRBV20-1 with TRBJ2-3, with D uncertain. V was cut by 0 bases and J by 4 bases, with 11 bases left in between. Per the germline V gene, CDR1 is DFQATT and CDR2 is SNEGSKA (reference sequence). CDR3 length: 14 amino acids. Written as DNA, the CDR3 is TGCAGTGCTAGAGATCTCTCGGCGTCAGATACGCAGTATTTT. It translates to CSARDLSASDTQYF.

This clonotype was found a few times. This sequence joins TRBV12-3 or TRBV12-4 and TRBJ1-5, with D unresolved. The CDR3 covers 13 residues. Trimming removed 2 bases at V and 7 bases at J, with 9 bases between. The CDR3, as DNA: TGTGCCAGCAGTTTATCCCGAAACCAGCCCCAGCATTTT. Its protein is CASSLSRNQPQHF.

In this sample, this clonotype turned up many times. The chain couples TRBV5-1 to TRBJ2-3; D is unresolved. CDR3 length: 11 amino acids. The V end lost 3 bases, the J end lost 4 bases, and 3 bases lay between the germline ends. Germline CDR1 reads SGHRS; CDR2 reads YFSETQ. The CDR3, as DNA: TGCGCCAGCAGCTATGCAGATACGCAGTATTTT. It codes for CASSYADTQYF.

The genes are TRBV20-1 and TRBJ2-7; 9 nucleotides align to TRBD2. Germline V gives CDR1 DFQATT, CDR2 SNEGSKA (reference sequence). This CDR3 is built from 15 residues. Germline trimming cut 1 base from V and 7 bases from J; bases unmatched to any gene: 11. The CDR3 spells CSARVSGSLSGEQYF. The CDR3 nucleotides read TGCAGTGCTAGAGTTAGCGGGAGCCTATCGGGGGAGCAGTACTTC.

V gene TRBV29-1 combines with J gene TRBJ2-7, with D possibly matching TRBD1 (6 bases). CDR3 size: 13 residues. Germline values: CDR1 SQVTM, CDR2 ANQGSEA. V was clipped by 6 bases and J by 3 bases, with 15 bases between them. The CDR3 coding sequence is TGCAGCGTCGTTGACAGGCCGTTCTACGAGCAGTACTTC. Its protein is CSVVDRPFYEQYF.

The chain uses TRBV7-2 and TRBJ2-7, with 10 bases matching TRBD2. The CDR3 extends over 15 amino acids. Germline V gene data show CDR1 as SGHTA and CDR2 as FQGNSA. V dropped 6 bases and J dropped 7; count of bases not matched to a gene: 12. The DNA for the CDR3 is TGTGCCAGCAGTCAGAGCAGCGGGAGGGTGTTAGAGCAGTACTTC. This sequence encodes CASSQSSGRVLEQYF.

The chain has TRBV12-3 or TRBV12-4 and TRBJ1-2; possible D gene TRBD1, 6 bases. Trimming took 6 bases from V and 8 from J, leaving 16 bases between them. The CDR3 sequence is 13 residues long. CDR3 sequence reads: CASRGQLIGGYTF. CDR3 bases: TGTGCCAGCAGAGGACAGCTCATCGGGGGCTACACCTTC.

This clonotype was seen repeatedly, ten times or more. The V gene is TRBV7-9, the J gene TRBJ1-1; D is unresolved. V dropped 3 bases and J dropped 8 bases, with 10 bases sitting between them. This CDR3 comprises 12 residues. Germline V gives CDR1 SEHNR, CDR2 FQNEAQ (reference sequence). CDR3 region: CASSFEGREAFF. CDR3 DNA sequence: TGTGCCAGCAGCTTTGAGGGTCGCGAAGCTTTCTTT.

This clonotype was recorded a few times. This chain connects TRBV5-1 to TRBJ2-7; 9 bases agree with TRBD1. The ends lost 4 bases at V and 2 bases at J; junction bases unmatched: 7. The CDR3 length is 15 residues. Looked up from germline, CDR1 is SGHRS and CDR2 is YFSETQ. The CDR3 protein is CASSAVGQGPYEQYF. For the CDR3, the DNA is TGCGCCAGCAGCGCCGTGGGACAGGGACCCTACGAGCAGTACTTC.

The V gene is TRBV5-1, the J gene TRBJ2-1; TRBD2 is a possible D gene (7 bases). The V and J ends lost 2 bases and 10 bases respectively, with 13 bases between them. The germline V gene has CDR1 SGHRS and CDR2 YFSETQ. The CDR3 extends over 13 amino acids. CDR3 loop: CASSLIPGGEQFF. DNA of the CDR3: TGCGCCAGCAGCTTAATCCCGGGGGGCGAGCAGTTCTTC.

J is TRBJ1-5 and V is TRBV28; D uncertain. V shed 8 bases and J shed 9 bases, with 14 bases lying between them. The V gene's germline CDR1 is MDHEN and CDR2 SYDVKM. The CDR3 totals 12 residues. The CDR3 DNA sequence: TGTGCCAGCGAAGACCCCCAACGGCCCCAGCATTTT. Its protein is CASEDPQRPQHF.

The table lists this clonotype with many counts. V is TRBV4-1 and J is TRBJ2-5, with D tentatively TRBD1 or TRBD2 (5 bases each). Germline V gives CDR1 MGHRA, CDR2 YSYEKL. CDR3 length equals 15 residues. Trimming removed 0 bases from V and 5 bases from J, with 13 bases in between. CDR3 sequence reads: CASSQDRGGVETQYF. CDR3 sequence (DNA): TGCGCCAGCAGCCAAGATCGTGGGGGAGTGGAGACCCAGTACTTC.

A few counts support this clonotype. The chain is built from TRBV5-1 and TRBJ1-5; D gene unclear. CDR1 SGHRS and CDR2 YFSETQ come from the germline V gene. The length of the CDR3 is 16 residues. The V end was cut by 4 bases, the J end by 2 bases, with 16 bases between. The CDR3 is CASSLTGGGGNQPQHF. Here the CDR3 DNA reads TGCGCCAGCAGCCTGACGGGAGGTGGCGGCAATCAGCCCCAGCATTTT.

The chain links TRBV20-1 to TRBJ1-1; D not resolved. Germline V gives CDR1 DFQATT, CDR2 SNEGSKA (reference sequence). The CDR3 runs 15 residues. V gave up 0 bases and J gave up 0 bases, with 11 bases separating them. In DNA form, the CDR3 reads TGCAGTGCTAGAGATAGGGTACAGATGAACACTGAAGCTTTCTTT. It codes for CSARDRVQMNTEAFF.

This clonotype was picked up many times. Written as DNA, the CDR3 is TGCAGTGCTGAGGTCTTTGGGAAAGAGACCCAGTACTTC. The encoded protein is CSAEVFGKETQYF. V and J are TRBV20-1 and TRBJ2-5, with D hard to call. The germline CDR1 and CDR2 sequences are DFQATT and SNEGSKA (reference sequence). The CDR3 runs to 13 residues. Trimming stripped 5 bases from V and 3 bases from J, with 13 bases between.

The J gene is TRBJ2-1, the V gene TRBV11-2, with TRBD2 identical over 9 bases. The germline CDR1 and CDR2 sequences are SGHAT and FQNNGV. CDR3 length equals 16 residues. With 5 bases clipped from V and 8 bases from J, the junction kept 13 bases outside the gene matches. Here the CDR3 reads CASSENLASGTYEQFF. CDR3 sequence (DNA): TGTGCCAGCAGCGAAAATCTGGCTAGCGGGACCTATGAGCAGTTCTTC.

This clonotype was picked up a small number of times. This rearrangement joins TRBV29-1 to TRBJ2-7, with 7 positions matching TRBD1. Looked up from germline, CDR1 is SQVTM and CDR2 is ANQGSEA. The CDR3 covers 11 residues. The J segment lost 7 bases and the V segment lost 7 bases, leaving 7 bases of the junction unmatched. As DNA, the CDR3 is TGCAGCGGCTGGACAGGTAATGAGCAGTACTTC. Its translation is CSGWTGNEQYF.

The J gene is TRBJ2-2, the V gene TRBV4-3; possibly TRBD2 for D (6 bases). Looked up from germline, CDR1 is LGHNA and CDR2 is YSLEER. The CDR3 has 15 amino acids. The V end lost 1 base, the J end lost 4 bases, and 10 bases lay between the germline ends. This chain's CDR3 is CASSQGYGGTGELFF. As DNA, the CDR3 is TGCGCCAGCAGCCAAGGGTACGGGGGCACCGGGGAGCTGTTTTTT.

This clonotype was observed at least ten times. V is TRBV5-5 and J is TRBJ2-1; D is perhaps TRBD2 (5 bases). This CDR3 comprises 15 residues. Trimming shortened V by 0 bases and J by 2 bases, and 9 bases separated the two germline ends. Germline V gene data show CDR1 as SGHKS and CDR2 as YYEKEE (reference sequence). CDR3 DNA: TGTGCCAGCAGCTTGGCCGGGGTCCCCTACAATGAGCAGTTCTTC. Protein sequence: CASSLAGVPYNEQFF.

This clonotype came up a few times. The gene calls are TRBV7-9 and TRBJ2-3; D unresolved. V was clipped by 2 bases and J by 8 bases, with 11 bases between them. Looked up from germline, CDR1 is SEHNR and CDR2 is FQNEAQ (reference sequence). This CDR3 contains 13 residues. The CDR3 loop is CASSLNSPGTQYF. CDR3 nucleotides: TGTGCCAGCAGCTTAAATTCTCCGGGTACGCAGTATTTT.

This clonotype was found a few times. The chain couples TRBV3-1 to TRBJ2-1, with TRBD2 identical over 8 bases. With 5 bases clipped from V and 15 bases from J, the junction kept 9 bases outside the gene matches. The CDR3 spans 12 residues. Germline loops: CDR1 LGHDT, CDR2 YNNKEL (reference sequence). The CDR3 loop is CASSEAGEALFF. DNA for the CDR3: TGTGCCAGCAGCGAAGCGGGAGAGGCGCTGTTCTTC.